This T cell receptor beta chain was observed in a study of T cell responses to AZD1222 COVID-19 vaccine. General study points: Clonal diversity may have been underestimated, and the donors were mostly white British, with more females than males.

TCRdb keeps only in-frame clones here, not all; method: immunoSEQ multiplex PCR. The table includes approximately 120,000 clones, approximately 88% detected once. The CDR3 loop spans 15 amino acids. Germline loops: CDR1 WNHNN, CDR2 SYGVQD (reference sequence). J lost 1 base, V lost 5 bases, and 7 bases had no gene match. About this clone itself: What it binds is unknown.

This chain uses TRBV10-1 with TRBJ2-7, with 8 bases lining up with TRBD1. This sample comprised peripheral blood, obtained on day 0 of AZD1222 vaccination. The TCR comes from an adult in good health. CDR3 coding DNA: TGCGCCAGCAGTAAGATAACAGGGGGATCCTACGAGCAGTACTTC. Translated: CASSKITGGSYEQYF.